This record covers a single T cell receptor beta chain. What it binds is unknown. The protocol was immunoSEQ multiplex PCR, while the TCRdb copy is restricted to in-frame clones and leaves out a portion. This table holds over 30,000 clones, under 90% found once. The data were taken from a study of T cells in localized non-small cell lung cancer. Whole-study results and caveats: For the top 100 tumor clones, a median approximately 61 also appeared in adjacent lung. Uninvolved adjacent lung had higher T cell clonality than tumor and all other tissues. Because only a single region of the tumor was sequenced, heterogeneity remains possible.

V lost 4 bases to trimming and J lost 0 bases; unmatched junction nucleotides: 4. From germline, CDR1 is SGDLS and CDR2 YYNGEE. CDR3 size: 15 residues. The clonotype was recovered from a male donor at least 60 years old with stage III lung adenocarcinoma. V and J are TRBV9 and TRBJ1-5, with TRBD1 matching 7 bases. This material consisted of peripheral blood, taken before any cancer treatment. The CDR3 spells CASSPGGYSNQPQHF. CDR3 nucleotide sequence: TGTGCCAGCAGCCCAGGGGGATATAGCAATCAGCCCCAGCATTTT.